This T cell receptor beta chain comes out of a study of glioma-infiltrating T cells. Study-wide results and caveats: Only very few CDR3 sequences appeared in both tissue and blood. Above-expected tissue-blood divergence occurred in all gliomas, most in low-grade ones.

This clonotype came up many times. Antigen unknown. Amplification of TCR alpha and beta CDR3 regions from RNA used iRepertoire nested multiplex PCR. For one-step reverse transcription and amplification, about 90-400 ng of tissue mRNA or PBMC total RNA was used. One entry per CDR3 protein, called by TCRdb with MiXCR from the multiplex PCR reads. The table has 93,000 or so distinct CDR3 sequences, roughly 30% seen once. The receptor's source is a human donor with low-grade glioma or glioblastoma, undergoing nonglioma brain surgery, or in good health (not recorded which). The sequencing input was glioma tissue, nonneoplastic brain tissue, or PBMCs (not recorded which).

In nucleotides, the CDR3 is TGTGCCAGCAGTTACGACGGGATAAACACCATATATTTT. Amino acid sequence: CASSYDGINTIYF. The chain joins TRBV6-6 to TRBJ1-3, with unresolved D. V lost 2 bases and J lost 6, with 8 bases in between. Germline V gene data show CDR1 as MNHNY and CDR2 as SVGAGI (reference sequence). The CDR3 covers 13 residues.